This TCR beta chain was captured by sequencing in a study of blood T cell repertoires in COVID-19. Study at large: From the United States, Italy and Spain came samples of acute and convalescent COVID-19.

In the source study's methods: Amplification with reference gene primers provided the estimates of nucleated cell counts. Method: immunoSEQ multiplex PCR; TCRdb's copy keeps in-frame clones and lacks some. V and J calls and clone size come straight from that table; D and trimming were deduced from the DNA. The sample consists of 250,000 or so clones, about 83% of them appearing once. Germline loops: CDR1 SGHKS, CDR2 YYEKEE (reference sequence). V lost 2 bases, J lost 5 bases, and 9 bases stayed unmatched. The CDR3 has 16 residues. The TCR sequence derives from a woman aged 40 to 50 who had recovered from COVID-19. The gene calls are TRBV5-5 and TRBJ2-5; 10 nucleotides match TRBD1. The sequenced sample consisted of peripheral blood. CDR3 DNA sequence: TGTGCCAGCAGCTTTGGGACAGGGGTAAGGTCGGAGACCCAGTACTTC. Amino acids: CASSFGTGVRSETQYF.